The 8 T cell receptor beta chains given below trace back to one sample, sequenced in a study of blood T cells in healthy people across ages. The use of a sample-barcoded 5' primer and a J-beta primer mix characterized a second PCR of about 7 to 12 cycles. TCRdb re-called the 5' RACE reads with MiXCR, one entry per CDR3 protein. The sample consists of approximately 900,000 distinct CDR3 sequences, 25% to 35% of them appearing once. This sample also belongs to another study, concerning T cells of mothers and their children.

The sequenced material came from blood. These receptors were collected from a woman aged 40-49 years in good health.

This clonotype was seen at least ten times. The chain is built from TRBV28 and TRBJ2-7; D is possibly TRBD2 (6 bases). Germline CDR1 and CDR2: MDHEN and SYDVKM. The CDR3 loop spans 13 amino acids. Trimming removed 7 bases at V and 5 bases at J, with 15 bases between. CDR3 loop: CASKEGARDEQYF. DNA of the CDR3: TGTGCCAGCAAGGAGGGCGCTCGGGACGAGCAGTACTTC.

V gene TRBV20-1 combines with J gene TRBJ1-1; D is undetermined. CDR3 size: 13 residues. Between the trimmed V and J ends, which lost 1 base and 3 bases, there was a span of 9 bases. The germline V gene has CDR1 DFQATT and CDR2 SNEGSKA (reference sequence). The CDR3, as DNA: TGCAGTGCTAGAGTCGACCGCTACACTGAAGCTTTCTTT. Its translation: CSARVDRYTEAFF.

This clonotype was counted ten times or more. V usage is TRBV11-2 and J usage is TRBJ2-4; 14 bases are shared with TRBD2. Germline CDR1 and CDR2: SGHAT and FQNNGV. This CDR3 comprises 14 residues. V shed 0 bases and J 13 bases; nucleotides not matched to a gene: 2. In nucleotides, the CDR3 is TGTGCCAGCAGCTTAGAGCGGACTAGCGGGGGGCAGTACTTC. Encoded protein: CASSLERTSGGQYF.

This clonotype was observed once. V usage is TRBV7-2 and J usage is TRBJ2-1; perhaps TRBD1 as D (8 bases). There are 13 residues in the CDR3. Germline V gene sequence: CDR1 SGHTA, CDR2 FQGNSA. The V gene lost 5 bases and the J gene lost 9 bases, with 14 bases spanning the gap. The CDR3 coding sequence is TGTGCCAGCAGCCCACAGGGGGGGGGTGAGCAGTTCTTC. As protein: CASSPQGGGEQFF.

This clonotype was found once. The chain couples TRBV2 to TRBJ1-1, with D possibly TRBD1 on 5 matching bases. V was clipped by 7 bases and J by 2 bases, with 14 bases between them. This CDR3 has 14 residues. Germline-derived CDR1 and CDR2 are SNHLY and FYNNEI. CDR3: CASITERGNTEAFF. CDR3 DNA sequence: TGTGCCAGCATTACGGAAAGGGGTAACACTGAAGCTTTCTTT.

Comment on this clonotype: A much larger clone lies a single base off, so this may be a read error. The chain carries TRBV28 and TRBJ1-2; D is uncertain. Germline values: CDR1 MDHEN, CDR2 SYDVKM. The CDR3 totals 12 residues. DNA of the CDR3: TGTGCCGGCAGAATAGATAGCCATGGCTACACCTTC. Amino acids: CAGRIDSHGYTF.

This clonotype was recorded many times. The CDR3 region has the DNA TGCAGTGCTAGGTCCACAGGTTTGGGTGGCTACACCTTC. This sequence encodes CSARSTGLGGYTF. The gene calls are TRBV20-1 and TRBJ1-2; D perhaps matches TRBD1 (5 bases). Germline CDR1 and CDR2: DFQATT and SNEGSKA (reference sequence). The germline V and J ends were trimmed by 3 bases and 7 bases, with 15 bases remaining between them. The CDR3 consists of 13 residues.

The chain links TRBV18 to TRBJ1-4; TRBD1 is a possible D gene (5 bases). Germline V gene data show CDR1 as KGHSH and CDR2 as LQKENI. V lost 4 bases and J lost 4, with 10 bases in between. The CDR3 contains 14 residues. The CDR3 sequence: CASSLGTDNEKLFF. CDR3 bases: TGTGCCAGCTCACTCGGGACGGATAATGAAAAACTGTTTTTT.